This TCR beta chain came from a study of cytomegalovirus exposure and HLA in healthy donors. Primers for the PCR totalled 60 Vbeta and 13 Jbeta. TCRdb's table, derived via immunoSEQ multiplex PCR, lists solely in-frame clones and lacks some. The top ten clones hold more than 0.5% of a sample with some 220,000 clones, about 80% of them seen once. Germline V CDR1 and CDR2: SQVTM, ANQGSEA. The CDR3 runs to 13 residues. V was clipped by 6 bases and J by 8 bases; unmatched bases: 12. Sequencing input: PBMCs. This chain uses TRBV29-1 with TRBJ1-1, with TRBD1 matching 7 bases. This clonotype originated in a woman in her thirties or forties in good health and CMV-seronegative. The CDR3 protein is CSVVILTGAEAFF. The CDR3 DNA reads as TGCAGCGTCGTTATACTTACAGGGGCCGAAGCTTTCTTT.